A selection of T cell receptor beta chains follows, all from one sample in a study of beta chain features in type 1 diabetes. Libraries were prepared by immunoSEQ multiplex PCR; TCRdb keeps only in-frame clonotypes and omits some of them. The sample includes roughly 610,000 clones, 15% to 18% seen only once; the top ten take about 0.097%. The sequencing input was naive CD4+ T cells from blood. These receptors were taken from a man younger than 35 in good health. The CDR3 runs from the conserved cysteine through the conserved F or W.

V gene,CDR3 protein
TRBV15,CATSSRAYSNQPQHF
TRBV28,CASSLSRGEAFF
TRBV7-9,CASSFTGQGKTQYF
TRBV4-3,CASSQGVAGAKTQYF
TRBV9,CASSARQVGQPQHF
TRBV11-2,CASSLRAKAYEQYF
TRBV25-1,CASSDRGRNTEAFF
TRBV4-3,CASSQEVGSPLHF
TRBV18,CASSPPGLNTEAFF
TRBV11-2,CASSFGNNQPQHF
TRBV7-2,CASSLGTSVYNEQFF
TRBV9,CASSVQGDSYEQYF
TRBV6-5,CASSPPAGRVTEAFF
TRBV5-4,CASSPVGETQYF
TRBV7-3,CASSQIGGNEQFF
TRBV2,CASSAQGKSPLHF
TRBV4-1,CASSHPNRLEKLFF
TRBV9,CASSPAGTGGINEKLFF
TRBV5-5,CASSLGREETQYF
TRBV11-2,CASSLALEDTQYF
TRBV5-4,CASSSRLVANYGYTF
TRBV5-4,CASSKLWGPGAVSGNTIYF
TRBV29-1,CSVVPGHEKLFF
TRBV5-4,CASSLGNEKLFF
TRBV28,CASSLSRVGEETQYF
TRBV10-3,CAISVSGGIGEKLFF
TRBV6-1,CASSVQGFRADTQYF
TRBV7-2,CASSSPRFGTDYGYTF
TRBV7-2,CASSLDQIIYEQYF
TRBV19,CASTSTHTQYF
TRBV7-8,CASSLGLGNEQFF
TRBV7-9,CASSPSTETQYF
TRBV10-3,CAIRQGGSVNTEAFF
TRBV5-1,CASSLAHQPPNYGYTF
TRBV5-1,CASSSIGTGFPETQYF
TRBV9,CASSVEPAVGYGYTF
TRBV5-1,CASSFGVPDTQYF
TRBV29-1,CSVEDRGRGGVMNTEAFF
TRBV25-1,CASSDFQRTDTQYF
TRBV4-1,CASSQDGAGGATGELFF
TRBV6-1,CATLPGYSYEQYF
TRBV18,CASSLSGQGSPSNQPQHF
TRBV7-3,CASSLGTENTEAFF
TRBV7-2,CASTPGQHNSPLHF
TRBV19,CASSISDRVETYEQYF